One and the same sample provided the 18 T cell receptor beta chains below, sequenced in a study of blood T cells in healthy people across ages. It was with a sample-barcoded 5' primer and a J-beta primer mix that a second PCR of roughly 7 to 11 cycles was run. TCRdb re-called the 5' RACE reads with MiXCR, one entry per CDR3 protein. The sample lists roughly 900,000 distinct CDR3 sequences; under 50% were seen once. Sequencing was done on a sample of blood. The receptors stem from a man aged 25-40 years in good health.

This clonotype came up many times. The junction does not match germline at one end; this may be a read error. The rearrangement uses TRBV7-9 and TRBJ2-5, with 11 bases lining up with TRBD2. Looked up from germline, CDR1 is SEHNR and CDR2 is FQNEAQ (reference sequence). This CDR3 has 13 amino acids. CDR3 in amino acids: CASSLAGGETQYF. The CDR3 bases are TGTGCCAGCAGTTTAGCGGGGGGGGAGACCCAGTACTTC. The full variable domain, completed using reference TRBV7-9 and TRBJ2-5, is DTGVSQNPRHKITKRGQNVTFRCDPISEHNRLYWYRQTLGQGPEFLTYFQNEAQLEKSRLLSDRFSAERPKGSFSTLEIQRTEQGDSAMYLCASSLAGGETQYFGPGTRLLVL.

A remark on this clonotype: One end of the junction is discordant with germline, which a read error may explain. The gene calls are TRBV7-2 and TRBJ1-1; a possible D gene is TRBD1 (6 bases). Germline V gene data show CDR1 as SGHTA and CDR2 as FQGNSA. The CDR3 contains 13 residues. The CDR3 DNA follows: TGTGCCAGCAGCTTAGAATGGGACACTGAGGCTTTCTTT. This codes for CASSLEWDTEAFF.

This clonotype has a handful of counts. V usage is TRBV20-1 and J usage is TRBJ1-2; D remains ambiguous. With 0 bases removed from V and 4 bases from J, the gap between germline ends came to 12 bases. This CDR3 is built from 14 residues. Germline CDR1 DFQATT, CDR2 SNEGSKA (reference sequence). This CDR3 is CSAREISPVYGYTF. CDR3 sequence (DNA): TGCAGTGCTAGAGAGATATCCCCCGTCTATGGCTACACCTTC.

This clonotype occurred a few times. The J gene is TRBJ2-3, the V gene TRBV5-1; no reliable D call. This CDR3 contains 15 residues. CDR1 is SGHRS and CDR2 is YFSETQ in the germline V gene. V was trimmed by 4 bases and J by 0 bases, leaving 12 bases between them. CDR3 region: CASSLNAASTDTQYF. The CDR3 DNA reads TGCGCCAGCAGCCTCAATGCAGCCAGCACAGATACGCAGTATTTT.

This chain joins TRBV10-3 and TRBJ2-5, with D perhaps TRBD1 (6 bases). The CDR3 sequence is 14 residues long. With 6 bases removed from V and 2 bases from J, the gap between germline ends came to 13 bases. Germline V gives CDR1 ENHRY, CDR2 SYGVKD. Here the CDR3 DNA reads TGTGCCATCAGCCCAGGGGTCGGACAAGAGACCCAGTACTTC. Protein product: CAISPGVGQETQYF.

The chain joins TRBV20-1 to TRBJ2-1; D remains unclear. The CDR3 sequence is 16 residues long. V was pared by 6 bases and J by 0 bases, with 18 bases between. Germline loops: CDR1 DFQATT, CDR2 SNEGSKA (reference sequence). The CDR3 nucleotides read TGCAGTGCCAGCCCCGGCGGTAGGAGCTCCTACAATGAGCAGTTCTTC. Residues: CSASPGGRSSYNEQFF.

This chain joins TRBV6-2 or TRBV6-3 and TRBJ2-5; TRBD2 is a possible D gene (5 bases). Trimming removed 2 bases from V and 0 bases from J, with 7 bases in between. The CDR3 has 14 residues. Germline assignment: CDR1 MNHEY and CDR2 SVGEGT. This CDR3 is CASSYTDYQETQYF. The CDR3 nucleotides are TGTGCCAGCAGTTACACGGACTACCAAGAGACCCAGTACTTC.

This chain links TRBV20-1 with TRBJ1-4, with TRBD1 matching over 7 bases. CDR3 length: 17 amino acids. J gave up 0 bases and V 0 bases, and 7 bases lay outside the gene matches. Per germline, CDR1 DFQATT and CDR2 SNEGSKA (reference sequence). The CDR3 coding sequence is TGCAGTGCTAGAGAGGGCAGGGGGGTTGCAACTAATGAAAAACTGTTTTTT. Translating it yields CSAREGRGVATNEKLFF.

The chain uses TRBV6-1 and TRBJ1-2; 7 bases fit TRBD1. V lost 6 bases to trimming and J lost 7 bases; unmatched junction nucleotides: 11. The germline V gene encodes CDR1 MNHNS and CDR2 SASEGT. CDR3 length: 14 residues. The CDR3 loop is CASRNRGDDGGYTF. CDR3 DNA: TGTGCCAGCAGAAACAGGGGCGACGACGGTGGCTACACCTTC.

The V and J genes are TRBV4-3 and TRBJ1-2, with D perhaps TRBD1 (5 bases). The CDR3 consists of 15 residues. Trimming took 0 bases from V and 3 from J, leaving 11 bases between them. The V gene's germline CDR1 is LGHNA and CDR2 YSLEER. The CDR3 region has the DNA TGCGCCAGCAGCCAAGAATCGGGGCTTGACTATGGCTACACCTTC. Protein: CASSQESGLDYGYTF.

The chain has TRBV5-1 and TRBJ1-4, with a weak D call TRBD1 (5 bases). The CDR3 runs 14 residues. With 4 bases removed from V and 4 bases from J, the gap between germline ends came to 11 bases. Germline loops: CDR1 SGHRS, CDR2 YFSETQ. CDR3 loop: CASSVQGVNEKLFF. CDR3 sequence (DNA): TGCGCCAGCAGCGTTCAAGGGGTTAATGAAAAACTGTTTTTT.

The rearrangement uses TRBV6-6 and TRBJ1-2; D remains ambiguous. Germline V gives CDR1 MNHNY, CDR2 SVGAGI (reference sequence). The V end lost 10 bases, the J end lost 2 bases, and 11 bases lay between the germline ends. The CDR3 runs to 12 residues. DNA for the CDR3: TGTGCCAACTTAACAGCGAACTATGGCTACACCTTC. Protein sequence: CANLTANYGYTF.

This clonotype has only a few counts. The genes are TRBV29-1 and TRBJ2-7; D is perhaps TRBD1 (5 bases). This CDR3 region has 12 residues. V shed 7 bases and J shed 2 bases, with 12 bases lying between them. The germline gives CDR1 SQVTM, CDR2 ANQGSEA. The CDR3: CSATTAAYEQYF. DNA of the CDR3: TGCAGCGCCACGACAGCTGCCTACGAGCAGTACTTC.

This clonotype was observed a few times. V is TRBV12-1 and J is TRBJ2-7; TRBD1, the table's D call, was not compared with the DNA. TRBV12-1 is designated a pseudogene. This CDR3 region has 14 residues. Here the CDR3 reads CASGRGATTYEQYF. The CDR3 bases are TGTGCCAGCGGACGGGGGGCGACAACCTACGAGCAGTACTTC.

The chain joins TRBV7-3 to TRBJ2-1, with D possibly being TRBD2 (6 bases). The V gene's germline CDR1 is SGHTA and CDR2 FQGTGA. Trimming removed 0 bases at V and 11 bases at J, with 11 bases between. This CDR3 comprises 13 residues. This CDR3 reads CASSLTKEGQQFF. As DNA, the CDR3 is TGTGCCAGCAGCTTAACAAAGGAGGGACAGCAGTTCTTC.

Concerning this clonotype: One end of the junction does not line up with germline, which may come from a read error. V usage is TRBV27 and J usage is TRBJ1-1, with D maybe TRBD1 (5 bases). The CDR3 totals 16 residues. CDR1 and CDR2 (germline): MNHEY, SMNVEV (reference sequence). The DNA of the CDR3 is TGTGCCAGCAGTTTAGGGAGGGGAATCCTTGGGACTGAGGCTTTCTTT. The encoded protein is CASSLGRGILGTEAFF.

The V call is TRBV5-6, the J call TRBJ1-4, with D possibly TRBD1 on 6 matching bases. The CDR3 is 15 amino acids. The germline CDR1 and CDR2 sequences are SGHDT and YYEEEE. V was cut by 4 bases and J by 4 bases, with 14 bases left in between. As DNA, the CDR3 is TGTGCCAGCAGCAACGGACAGACGAATAATGAAAAACTGTTTTTT. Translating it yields CASSNGQTNNEKLFF. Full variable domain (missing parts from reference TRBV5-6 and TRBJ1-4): DAGVTQSPTHLIKTRGQQVTLRCSPKSGHDTVSWYQQALGQGPQFIFQYYEEEERQRGNFPDRFSGHQFPNYSSELNVNALLLGDSALYLCASSNGQTNNEKLFFGSGTQLSVL.

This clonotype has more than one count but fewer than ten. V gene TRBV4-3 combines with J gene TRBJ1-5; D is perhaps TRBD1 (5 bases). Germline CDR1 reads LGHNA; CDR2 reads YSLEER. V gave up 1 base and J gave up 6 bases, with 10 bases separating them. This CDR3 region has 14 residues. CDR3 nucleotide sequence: TGCGCCAGCAGCCAAGTACACGGGGGTCAGCCCCAGCATTTT. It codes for CASSQVHGGQPQHF.